These 27 T cell receptor beta chains were sequenced from one sample in a study of circulating CD8 cells and anti-PD-1 response in melanoma. TCR libraries were prepared from around 15 ng of total RNA with the QIAseq Immune Repertoire TCR panel. TCRdb reprocessed the reads via MiXCR and lists one record per CDR3 protein. The sample yields 500 or so distinct CDR3 sequences, about 8.8% seen once. From live CD3+CD8+TCRalphabeta+ cells, four PD-1 and/or TIGIT subsets were sorted. Sequencing was performed on CD8+ T cells from PBMCs, taken at baseline or after one month of anti-PD-1 therapy (not recorded which). Receptors were obtained from a human donor with melanoma.

Sample share makes this clonotype large. The chain combines TRBV29-1 with TRBJ1-1, with unresolved D. Germline values: CDR1 SQVTM, CDR2 ANQGSEA. V lost 6 bases and J lost 0, with 5 bases in between. The CDR3 sequence is 11 residues long. The CDR3 bases are TGCAGCGTAATCATGAACACTGAAGCTTTCTTT. It is translated as CSVIMNTEAFF.

By share, this clonotype counts as large (0.1 to 1%). The chain couples TRBV20-1 to TRBJ1-2; 9 bases line up with TRBD1. The V and J ends lost 6 bases and 7 bases, in that order; junction bases with no gene match: 6. Germline V gene lookup returns CDR1 DFQATT and CDR2 SNEGSKA (reference sequence). CDR3 length: 12 residues. CDR3 residues: CSAEQGAGGYTF. The CDR3 nucleotides read TGCAGTGCCGAACAGGGGGCGGGTGGCTACACCTTC.

This clonotype ranks as large. V is TRBV2 and J is TRBJ2-7, with 8 positions matching TRBD1. The CDR3 is made up of 15 amino acids. With 1 base clipped from V and 3 bases from J, the junction kept 5 bases outside the gene matches. The germline CDR1 and CDR2 sequences are SNHLY and FYNNEI. This CDR3 is CASSEGYRGFYEQYF. DNA for the CDR3: TGTGCCAGCAGTGAAGGGTACAGGGGGTTCTACGAGCAGTACTTC.

Within the sample, this clonotype is medium-sized. The chain has TRBV28 and TRBJ2-3; a possible D gene is TRBD2 (5 bases). The length of the CDR3 is 13 residues. The ends were cut back, 10 bases at V and 4 bases at J, with 15 bases in the middle. Germline V lookup: CDR1 MDHEN, CDR2 SYDVKM. CDR3 protein: CAISEGWSDTQYF. CDR3 DNA sequence: TGTGCCATCTCAGAGGGTTGGTCAGATACGCAGTATTTT.

The chain is built from TRBV24-1 and TRBJ2-5; possible D gene TRBD2, 6 bases. The CDR3 has 14 amino acids. Trimming removed 2 bases at V and 4 bases at J, with 10 bases between. Germline CDR1 and CDR2: KGHDR and SFDVKD. In DNA form, the CDR3 reads TGTGCCACCAGTGATTGGACGGAGGGAGAGACCCAGTACTTC. It codes for CATSDWTEGETQYF.

By sample fraction, this clonotype is medium-sized (0.01 to 0.1%). The chain is built from TRBV27 and TRBJ2-2, with TRBD1 as a possible D gene (6 bases). V was trimmed by 3 bases and J by 1 base, leaving 9 bases between them. Germline CDR1 is MNHEY and CDR2 is SMNVEV (reference sequence). The CDR3 covers 15 residues. The CDR3 bases are TGTGCCAGCAGTTTTTCGACAGGGAACACCGGGGAGCTGTTTTTT. Translating gives CASSFSTGNTGELFF.

A few counts support this clonotype. The chain couples TRBV27 to TRBJ2-1; 7 nucleotides line up with TRBD1. The germline CDR1 and CDR2 sequences are MNHEY and SMNVEV (reference sequence). The V segment lost 7 bases and the J segment 5 bases; nucleotides outside the gene matches: 8. This CDR3 region has 14 residues. CDR3 bases: TGTGCCAGCACCCTGACAGGGCCCAACAATGAGCAGTTCTTC. It yields the protein CASTLTGPNNEQFF.

The rearrangement links TRBV5-4 to TRBJ2-1; no definite D call. Trimming left V 4 bases short and J 10 bases short, with 9 bases between. This CDR3 has 11 residues. Germline V gene data show CDR1 as SGHNT and CDR2 as YYREEE (reference sequence). CDR3 nucleotides: TGTGCCAGCAGCGTTAATGAGGAGCAGTTCTTC. This translates into CASSVNEEQFF.

Points on this clonotype: A much larger clonotype is one base distant, so this may be a read error. V and J are TRBV6-1 and TRBJ2-7, with 9 positions matching TRBD1. The CDR3 is made up of 15 amino acids. From germline, CDR1 is MNHNS and CDR2 SASEGT. The V gene end was trimmed by 5 bases and the J gene end by 2 bases; junction bases not matched to a gene: 7. The CDR3 spells CASSKLGTGTYEQYF. CDR3 DNA: TGTGCCAGCAGTAAGTTGGGGACAGGGACCTACGAGCAGTACTTC.

This clonotype is medium-sized. The chain carries TRBV7-2 and TRBJ2-3; TRBD2 matches 14 bases. The trim removed 5 bases at V and 3 bases at J, leaving 10 bases unmatched. Looked up from germline, CDR1 is SGHTA and CDR2 is FQGNSA. This CDR3 region has 18 residues. The CDR3 is CASSPGLAGGPRTDTQYF. The CDR3 nucleotides are TGTGCCAGCAGCCCCGGACTAGCGGGGGGCCCAAGGACAGATACGCAGTATTTT.

As concerns this clonotype: A clone one base away is much larger, so this may be a read error. The V gene is TRBV16, the J gene TRBJ2-1; the D gene could be TRBD1 or TRBD2 (6 bases each). The V gene's germline CDR1 is KGHSY and CDR2 FQNENV. This CDR3 is built from 13 residues. The CDR3 DNA reads TGTGCCAGCAGCCAATCGGGGGGCTATGAGCAGTGCTTC. It specifies CASSQSGGYEQCF.

This clonotype ranks as large. The chain carries TRBV19 and TRBJ1-4; perhaps TRBD1 as D (5 bases). Germline CDR1 and CDR2: LNHDA and SQIVND (reference sequence). Trimming removed 6 bases from V and 2 bases from J, with 13 bases in between. This CDR3 spans 15 amino acids. As DNA, the CDR3 is TGTGCCAGTAGCCCGAGGGAGGGGACTAATGAAAAACTGTTTTTT. Translated, it gives CASSPREGTNEKLFF.

This clonotype is judged large. The chain uses TRBV3-1 and TRBJ1-5; weak D call: TRBD1 (6 bases). This CDR3 has 17 amino acids. Trimming took off 4 bases at V and 0 bases at J, with 16 bases between the two ends. The germline CDR1 and CDR2 sequences are LGHDT and YNNKEL (reference sequence). The CDR3 reads CASSPREGGYSNQPQHF. CDR3 sequence (DNA): TGTGCCAGCAGCCCCCGCGAGGGGGGGTATAGCAATCAGCCCCAGCATTTT.

In its sample, this clonotype is medium-sized. The chain joins TRBV4-1 to TRBJ2-3; the D gene is possibly TRBD2 (6 bases). V dropped 4 bases and J dropped 1 base, with 12 bases sitting between them. This CDR3 contains 15 residues. Germline V lookup: CDR1 MGHRA, CDR2 YSYEKL. The CDR3 nucleotides are TGCGCCAGCAGCCCGCGGGACGGGCGCACAGATACGCAGTATTTT. The encoded protein is CASSPRDGRTDTQYF.

This clonotype is termed medium-sized. This sequence joins TRBV6-6 and TRBJ2-7, with 14 bases lining up with TRBD2. The V gene end was trimmed by 5 bases and the J gene end by 4 bases; junction bases not matched to a gene: 13. CDR3 size: 18 residues. CDR1 and CDR2 (germline): MNHNY, SVGAGI (reference sequence). DNA of the CDR3: TGTGCCAGCAGTGCCGGGACTAGCGGGGGCTTCAGGGTATACGAGCAGTACTTC. This encodes CASSAGTSGGFRVYEQYF.

As for this clonotype: A read error is possible here, since a much larger clone lies one base away. Here the CDR3 omits its conserved ending phenylalanine or tryptophan, so a read error is the likely source. The gene calls are TRBV27 and TRBJ2-2; D is uncertain. The germline V gene encodes CDR1 MNHEY and CDR2 SMNVEV (reference sequence). This CDR3 has 14 amino acids. V lost 5 bases, J lost 5 bases, and 12 bases lay in between. This CDR3 reads CASSPSLGTGELFS. In DNA, the CDR3 is TGTGCCAGCAGTCCCTCCTTAGGGACCGGGGAGCTGTTTTCT.

A note on this clonotype: It may be a read error: a sequence one base away is much more abundant. The chain combines TRBV20-1 with TRBJ2-7, with TRBD2 as a possible D gene (6 bases). V was cut by 0 bases and J by 5 bases, with 14 bases left in between. This CDR3 spans 14 amino acids. Germline CDR1 and CDR2: DFQATT and SNEGSKA (reference sequence). CDR3 nucleotides: TGCAGTGCTAGAGATTTAGAGGGACTCCACGAGCAGTACTTC. Protein product: CSARDLEGLHEQYF.

This clonotype is large (0.1 to 1%) in the sample. This sequence joins TRBV20-1 and TRBJ2-1, with no clear D. Germline loops: CDR1 DFQATT, CDR2 SNEGSKA (reference sequence). V was trimmed by 3 bases and J by 9 bases, leaving 18 bases between them. CDR3 length: 14 residues. This chain's CDR3 is CSARSPSLMSEQFF. The CDR3, as DNA: TGCAGTGCTAGGTCCCCGTCCTTAATGAGTGAGCAGTTCTTC.

This clonotype rates as medium-sized. This chain uses TRBV12-3 or TRBV12-4 with TRBJ1-2; D is unresolved. There are 13 residues in the CDR3. Trimming pared 1 base from V and 4 bases from J, leaving 7 bases between. The CDR3 reads CASSLGGSYGYTF. CDR3 DNA sequence: TGTGCCAGCAGTTTAGGGGGAAGCTATGGCTACACCTTC.

This clonotype is termed large. The chain combines TRBV6-6 with TRBJ1-1, with TRBD1 as a possible D gene (6 bases). The V gene's germline CDR1 is MNHNY and CDR2 SVGAGI (reference sequence). The V and J ends lost 4 bases and 0 bases respectively, with 12 bases between them. The CDR3 is 15 amino acids. CDR3 sequence: CASSWLQGVNTEAFF. DNA for the CDR3: TGTGCCAGCAGTTGGTTACAGGGAGTGAACACTGAAGCTTTCTTT.

This clonotype is large in the sample. The chain links TRBV7-2 to TRBJ2-3, with 10 bases aligning to TRBD1. From germline, CDR1 is SGHTA and CDR2 FQGNSA. The CDR3 is made up of 16 amino acids. J lost 2 bases, V lost 3 bases, and 5 bases had no gene match. The CDR3 spells CASSFDRGQNTDTQYF. CDR3 in DNA: TGTGCCAGCAGCTTCGACAGGGGGCAAAACACAGATACGCAGTATTTT.

This clonotype was counted between two and nine times. This chain links TRBV6-5 with TRBJ2-3; D remains unclear. Germline V gene data show CDR1 as MNHEY and CDR2 as SVGAGI. The V end lost 8 bases, the J end lost 0 bases, and 9 bases lay between the germline ends. CDR3 size: 13 residues. In DNA form, the CDR3 reads TGTGCCAGCGGTTTACAGAGCACAGATACGCAGTATTTT. Encoded protein: CASGLQSTDTQYF.

Of note for this clonotype: A much larger clonotype is one base distant, so this may be a read error. This likely comes from a read error, as the CDR3 has no conserved phenylalanine or tryptophan at its end. The genes are TRBV7-2 and TRBJ2-7; D gene uncertain. The CDR3 is made up of 14 amino acids. Germline values: CDR1 SGHTA, CDR2 FQGNSA. V lost 5 bases and J lost 1, with 12 bases in between. Here the CDR3 reads CASSPSLGSYEQYL. The CDR3 nucleotides are TGTGCCAGCAGCCCGAGTTTGGGGTCCTACGAGCAGTACCTC.

By share, this clonotype ranks as medium-sized (0.01 to 0.1%). J is TRBJ2-2 and V is TRBV27, with 7 bases identical to TRBD2. With V trimmed by 2 bases and J by 3 bases, 9 bases remained unmatched. CDR1 is MNHEY, CDR2 SMNVEV, per germline (reference sequence). The CDR3 loop spans 17 amino acids. The CDR3: CASSLLRQRGDTGELFF. The CDR3 DNA follows: TGTGCCAGCAGTTTACTCCGACAGCGGGGCGACACCGGGGAGCTGTTTTTT.

In its sample, this clonotype is medium-sized (0.01 to 0.1%). The V and J genes are TRBV6-5 and TRBJ1-5; D unclear. V was pared by 11 bases and J by 3 bases, with 17 bases between. Per germline, CDR1 MNHEY and CDR2 SVGAGI. CDR3 length: 14 amino acids. The CDR3 sequence: CACAQGFDNQPQHF. The CDR3 DNA reads TGTGCCTGCGCCCAAGGGTTCGACAATCAGCCCCAGCATTTT.

This clonotype is large (0.1 to 1%). This sequence joins TRBV5-1 and TRBJ2-6; the D is unclear. Trimming removed 2 bases from V and 1 base from J, with 4 bases in between. This CDR3 spans 14 amino acids. In germline, CDR1 is SGHRS, CDR2 YFSETQ. CDR3 in amino acids: CASSFNSGANVLTF. CDR3 in DNA: TGCGCCAGCAGCTTCAATTCTGGGGCCAACGTCCTGACTTTC.

In its sample, this clonotype is large. The chain carries TRBV4-3 and TRBJ2-7; D is uncertain. The V end was cut by 0 bases, the J end by 5 bases, with 8 bases between. The CDR3 has 13 amino acids. From germline, CDR1 is LGHNA and CDR2 YSLEER. In nucleotides, the CDR3 is TGCGCCAGCAGCCAAGATAAGGTCGACGAGCAGTACTTC. Translated, it gives CASSQDKVDEQYF.